The 28 T cell receptor beta chains given below trace back to one sample, sequenced in a study of T cell responses to AZD1222 COVID-19 vaccine. Clones were read by immunoSEQ multiplex PCR, and TCRdb kept only the in-frame ones, dropping some. Here the sample spans more than 60,000 clones, 83% being singletons. Sequenced material: peripheral blood, taken 28 days after the second AZD1222 dose. These TCRs come from an adult who received the AZD1222 COVID-19 vaccine.

Written as DNA, the CDR3 is TGTGCCAGCAGTTTCGGGACGGCAAACATTCAGTACTTC. It specifies CASSFGTANIQYF. The chain carries TRBV27 and TRBJ2-4; either TRBD1 or TRBD2 may supply D (5 bases each). V was clipped by 3 bases and J by 6 bases, with 9 bases between them. CDR3 length: 13 residues. Germline assignment: CDR1 MNHEY and CDR2 SMNVEV (reference sequence).

The chain has TRBV7-9 and TRBJ2-7; tentatively, D is TRBD2 (5 bases). CDR3 length equals 13 residues. Trimming pared 7 bases from V and 2 bases from J, leaving 12 bases between. Germline values: CDR1 SEHNR, CDR2 FQNEAQ (reference sequence). The CDR3 DNA follows: TGTGCCAGCACGGGTGGGAGAGCCTACGAGCAGTACTTC. It codes for CASTGGRAYEQYF.

The table lists this clone with a count of one. The chain carries TRBV19 and TRBJ2-2; D perhaps matches TRBD2 (5 bases). The germline V and J ends were trimmed by 7 bases and 0 bases, with 15 bases remaining between them. The CDR3 totals 16 residues. Per the germline V gene, CDR1 is LNHDA and CDR2 is SQIVND (reference sequence). The CDR3 loop reads CASNLGEGANTGELFF. The CDR3 nucleotides are TGTGCCAGTAACCTAGGAGAGGGCGCGAACACCGGGGAGCTGTTTTTT.

V and J are TRBV7-9 and TRBJ2-5; the D is unclear. Looked up from germline, CDR1 is SEHNR and CDR2 is FQNEAQ (reference sequence). The CDR3 has 13 amino acids. V lost 2 bases to trimming and J lost 1 base, with 5 bases between them. The CDR3 region is CASSLRRQETQYF. In DNA form, the CDR3 reads TGTGCCAGCAGCTTACGGCGCCAAGAGACCCAGTACTTC.

The chain carries TRBV9 and TRBJ2-3; no clear D gene. In germline, CDR1 is SGDLS, CDR2 YYNGEE. This CDR3 region has 14 residues. The V end lost 0 bases, the J end lost 1 base, and 6 bases lay between the germline ends. CDR3 in amino acids: CASSVASGTDTQYF. CDR3 in DNA: TGTGCCAGCAGCGTAGCTTCTGGCACAGATACGCAGTATTTT.

The J gene is TRBJ1-2, the V gene TRBV9, with TRBD1 matching over 7 bases. After removal of 4 bases from V and 8 bases from J, the junction contained 11 bases not matched to a gene. Germline V CDR1 and CDR2: SGDLS, YYNGEE. The CDR3 loop spans 14 amino acids. CDR3 in amino acids: CASSPMEGARGYTF. The CDR3 bases are TGTGCCAGCAGCCCGATGGAGGGGGCACGGGGCTACACCTTC.

The chain joins TRBV27 to TRBJ2-7, with D hard to call. Germline V gene sequence: CDR1 MNHEY, CDR2 SMNVEV (reference sequence). The CDR3 contains 12 residues. Trimming took 5 bases from V and 7 from J, leaving 12 bases between them. The CDR3 sequence: CASSQRGREQYF. The CDR3 DNA reads TGTGCCAGCAGTCAACGTGGGCGTGAGCAGTACTTC.

V is TRBV28 and J is TRBJ1-2; D gene uncertain. V lost 4 bases, J lost 6 bases, and 18 bases lay in between. CDR3 length: 15 amino acids. The germline CDR1 and CDR2 sequences are MDHEN and SYDVKM. As DNA, the CDR3 is TGTGCCAGCAGTTGGTCTTTTGGGCAGCAGAATGGCTACACCTTC. This translates into CASSWSFGQQNGYTF.

V gene TRBV11-2 combines with J gene TRBJ1-1; D is perhaps TRBD1 (5 bases). V lost 7 bases and J 7 bases, leaving 16 bases between the germline ends. The germline V gene encodes CDR1 SGHAT and CDR2 FQNNGV. CDR3 size: 13 residues. DNA of the CDR3: TGTGCCAGCAAACTTTTGGGGCGGATTGAAGCTTTCTTT. Translation gives CASKLLGRIEAFF.

This clone was seen once. CDR3 coding DNA: TGTGCCAGCAGCCAAGATTTACAGTTCTCTGGGGCCAACGTCCTGACTTTC. This translates into CASSQDLQFSGANVLTF. This chain links TRBV4-2 with TRBJ2-6, with unresolved D. Trimming pared 0 bases from V and 0 bases from J, leaving 9 bases between. This CDR3 has 17 amino acids. Germline V gene sequence: CDR1 LGHNA, CDR2 YNFKEQ.

This clone was seen a few times. The V and J genes are TRBV27 and TRBJ1-5; D gene unclear. Germline V CDR1 and CDR2: MNHEY, SMNVEV (reference sequence). This CDR3 has 14 residues. V shed 5 bases and J shed 9 bases, with 17 bases lying between them. CDR3 sequence: CASSPGQNRGPQHF. Written as DNA, the CDR3 is TGTGCCAGCAGTCCCGGGCAGAATCGGGGGCCCCAGCATTTT.

This clone has a handful of counts. The rearrangement uses TRBV6-2 or TRBV6-3 and TRBJ2-5, with TRBD2 matching 13 bases. The V segment lost 2 bases and the J segment 4 bases; nucleotides outside the gene matches: 13. The CDR3 contains 19 residues. Germline V lookup: CDR1 MNHEY, CDR2 SVGEGT. CDR3 protein: CASSYLWGTTSGRRETQYF. The CDR3 nucleotides read TGTGCCAGCAGTTACCTATGGGGGACGACTAGCGGGAGGAGAGAGACCCAGTACTTC.

The rearrangement uses TRBV27 and TRBJ2-3; D is uncertain. This CDR3 has 12 residues. Per the germline V gene, CDR1 is MNHEY and CDR2 is SMNVEV (reference sequence). V was cut by 0 bases and J by 4 bases, with 2 bases left in between. The CDR3 sequence: CASSLSADTQYF. CDR3 in DNA: TGTGCCAGCAGTTTATCGGCAGATACGCAGTATTTT.

Ten or more counts support this clone. V is TRBV6-5 and J is TRBJ2-3; D not resolved. V was clipped by 5 bases and J by 4 bases, with 7 bases between them. The germline CDR1 and CDR2 sequences are MNHEY and SVGAGI. This CDR3 is built from 12 residues. Here the CDR3 DNA reads TGTGCCAGCAGTCGGGCTTCAGATACGCAGTATTTT. Residues: CASSRASDTQYF.

The gene calls are TRBV19 and TRBJ1-2; no clear D. Looked up from germline, CDR1 is LNHDA and CDR2 is SQIVND (reference sequence). This CDR3 spans 12 amino acids. V dropped 7 bases and J dropped 5 bases, with 11 bases sitting between them. CDR3 sequence (DNA): TGTGCCAGTATGGGCCGGAGTTATGGCTACACCTTC. Amino acid sequence: CASMGRSYGYTF.

The rearrangement links TRBV19 to TRBJ1-1; weak D call: TRBD1 (5 bases). The CDR3 is 15 residues long. V was cut by 5 bases and J by 0 bases, with 13 bases left in between. Germline values: CDR1 LNHDA, CDR2 SQIVND (reference sequence). CDR3 DNA sequence: TGTGCCAGTAGTGTCCAGGGTATGATGAACACTGAAGCTTTCTTT. Its protein product is CASSVQGMMNTEAFF.

The chain couples TRBV2 to TRBJ2-2; 7 bases map to TRBD1. Germline V gene sequence: CDR1 SNHLY, CDR2 FYNNEI. V lost 4 bases and J lost 6; bases outside the gene matches: 8. This CDR3 is built from 15 residues. The CDR3 loop reads CASSVVGQGAGELFF. The CDR3 region has the DNA TGTGCCAGCAGTGTCGTTGGTCAGGGGGCCGGGGAGCTGTTTTTT. Combining the CDR3 with reference TRBV2 and TRBJ2-2 gives the whole variable domain EPEVTQTPSHQVTQMGQEVILRCVPISNHLYFYWYRQILGQKVEFLVSFYNNEISEKSEIFDDQFSVERPDGSNFTLKIRSTKLEDSAMYFCASSVVGQGAGELFFGEGSRLTVL.

The rearrangement uses TRBV4-2 and TRBJ2-1; D is ambiguous. The CDR3 runs 11 residues. Germline CDR1 is LGHNA and CDR2 is YNFKEQ. Trimming left V 5 bases short and J 3 bases short, with 2 bases between. Here the CDR3 reads CASSYYNEQFF. CDR3 sequence (DNA): TGTGCCAGCAGCTACTACAATGAGCAGTTCTTC.

The gene calls are TRBV18 and TRBJ2-3, with TRBD2 matching 15 bases. The ends lost 3 bases at V and 1 base at J; junction bases unmatched: 5. This CDR3 is built from 18 residues. Germline lookup yields CDR1 KGHSH and CDR2 LQKENI. CDR3 DNA sequence: TGTGCCAGCTCACCCGGACTAGCGGGAGGGCTGGGCACAGATACGCAGTATTTT. Translated: CASSPGLAGGLGTDTQYF.

This rearrangement joins TRBV5-4 to TRBJ2-7; D is tentatively TRBD1 or TRBD2 (5 bases each). V lost 0 bases and J 1 base, leaving 14 bases between the germline ends. CDR3 size: 16 residues. Germline CDR1 and CDR2: SGHNT and YYREEE (reference sequence). The CDR3 nucleotides are TGTGCCAGCAGCTTGGTCGTATCAGGGAGATCCTACGAGCAGTACTTC. Protein product: CASSLVVSGRSYEQYF.

V usage is TRBV5-1 and J usage is TRBJ2-5; the D is unclear. V dropped 4 bases and J dropped 0 bases, with 4 bases sitting between them. The CDR3 runs to 12 residues. Per germline, CDR1 SGHRS and CDR2 YFSETQ. CDR3 region: CASSTNQETQYF. The CDR3 nucleotides read TGCGCCAGCAGCACAAACCAAGAGACCCAGTACTTC.

V usage is TRBV6-5 and J usage is TRBJ2-7; 13 bases are shared with TRBD2. Germline V gene lookup returns CDR1 MNHEY and CDR2 SVGAGI. This CDR3 spans 14 amino acids. Trimming at V came to 6 bases and at J to 7 bases, leaving 6 bases not matched to a gene. CDR3 amino acids: CASSSGTSGKEQYF. CDR3 nucleotide sequence: TGTGCCAGCAGCTCCGGGACTAGCGGGAAGGAGCAGTACTTC.

The chain has TRBV11-2 and TRBJ2-2; D remains ambiguous. Trimming left V 5 bases short and J 4 bases short, with 8 bases between. This CDR3 has 13 amino acids. Germline CDR1 is SGHAT and CDR2 is FQNNGV. DNA of the CDR3: TGTGCCAGCAGCCTTGGGTTCACCGGGGAGCTGTTTTTT. This translates into CASSLGFTGELFF.

The chain employs TRBV7-3 and TRBJ2-2; D might be TRBD1 (6 bases). Trimming took off 6 bases at V and 2 bases at J, with 10 bases between the two ends. The CDR3 is 14 amino acids. The V gene's germline CDR1 is SGHTA and CDR2 FQGTGA. The DNA for the CDR3 is TGTGCCAGCAGGCGACAGGTTAACACCGGGGAGCTGTTTTTT. Amino acid sequence: CASRRQVNTGELFF.

The chain couples TRBV15 to TRBJ1-6; possible D gene TRBD1, 6 bases. The CDR3 is 14 residues long. The V end lost 6 bases, the J end lost 9 bases, and 15 bases lay between the germline ends. Germline-derived CDR1 and CDR2 are LNHNV and YYDKDF (reference sequence). In nucleotides, the CDR3 is TGTGCCACCAGGCAGGGCAGGGGAAGTTCACCCCTCCACTTT. Translated, it gives CATRQGRGSSPLHF.

In this sample, this clone turned up once. This sample also contains other DNA sequences that code for the same CDR3. CDR3 nucleotide sequence: TGTGCCAGCAGTTGGGACAGGAGGAACACTGAAGCTTTCTTT. Protein sequence: CASSWDRRNTEAFF. The chain joins TRBV27 to TRBJ1-1; 8 bases are shared with TRBD1. The CDR3 spans 14 residues. Trimming at V came to 4 bases and at J to 1 base, leaving 2 bases not matched to a gene. Looked up from germline, CDR1 is MNHEY and CDR2 is SMNVEV (reference sequence).

The CDR3: CASSQDTQQPQHF. The CDR3 nucleotides are TGTGCCAGCAGCCAAGACACACAGCAGCCCCAGCATTTT. The rearrangement uses TRBV3-1 (or the pseudogene TRBV3-2) and TRBJ1-5, with D unclear. Germline CDR1 LGHDT, CDR2 YNNKEL (reference sequence). The length of the CDR3 is 13 residues. Trimming stripped 0 bases from V and 7 bases from J, with 7 bases between.

The chain recombines TRBV5-1 with TRBJ1-6, with 12 bases fitting TRBD1. J gave up 7 bases and V 4 bases, and 6 bases lay outside the gene matches. There are 16 residues in the CDR3. Germline CDR1 is SGHRS and CDR2 is YFSETQ. The CDR3, as DNA: TGCGCCAGCAGCCTGGGACAGGGGGCTTCGAATTCACCCCTCCACTTT. Its protein is CASSLGQGASNSPLHF.